This passage covers 30 T cell receptor beta chains from one sample sequenced in a study of blood T cell repertoires in COVID-19. Measured with immunoSEQ multiplex PCR; TCRdb has only the in-frame clones, and not every one. Of around 240,000 clones listed, about 91% were seen once; the top ten hold around 1.3%. Input material: PBMCs or T cells enriched from blood (not recorded which). Every receptor here comes from a human donor in a cohort exposed to, infected with or recovered from COVID-19 (not recorded which). The donor label of this sample is uncertain.

J is TRBJ1-3 and V is TRBV30; D is uncertain. This CDR3 spans 13 amino acids. Germline V gives CDR1 GTSNPN, CDR2 SVGIG (reference sequence). V lost 0 bases and J lost 2, with 5 bases in between. CDR3 DNA sequence: TGTGCCTGGAGTGTACTACCTGGAAACACCATATATTTT. Residues: CAWSVLPGNTIYF. The full variable domain, rest sourced from reference TRBV30 and TRBJ1-3, is SQTIHQWPATLVQPVGSPLSLECTVEGTSNPNLYWYRQAAGRGLQLLFYSVGIGQISSEVPQNLSASRPQDRQFILSSKKLLLSDSGFYLCAWSVLPGNTIYFGEGSWLTVV.

The CDR3 reads CASSSPGQGGYNEQFF. The CDR3 nucleotides read TGTGCCAGCAGTTCTCCGGGACAGGGCGGCTACAATGAGCAGTTCTTC. The V and J genes are TRBV6-5 and TRBJ2-1; 9 nucleotides agree with TRBD1. This CDR3 spans 16 amino acids. Germline loops: CDR1 MNHEY, CDR2 SVGAGI. V trimming: 4 bases; J trimming: 3 bases; junction bases outside the gene matches: 7.

Judged by abundance, this clone is medium-sized (0.01 to 0.1%). V usage is TRBV29-1 and J usage is TRBJ1-1; TRBD1 matches 7 bases. Germline V gene data show CDR1 as SQVTM and CDR2 as ANQGSEA. With 1 base clipped from V and 7 bases from J, the junction kept 9 bases outside the gene matches. The CDR3 contains 14 residues. CDR3 DNA sequence: TGCAGCGTTGAAGGTGACAGGGAGCCGGTTGAAGCTTTCTTT. This gives the protein CSVEGDREPVEAFF.

This clone was seen once. This chain links TRBV21-1 with TRBJ1-4. TRBV21-1 is termed a pseudogene. The CDR3 has 16 residues. The CDR3 coding sequence is TGTGCCAGCAGCAAAGAGTGGCGGGGGCGAGGTGAAAAACTGTTTTTT. This gives the protein CASSKEWRGRGEKLFF.

CDR3 sequence (DNA): TGTGCCCGGAGGGGCTCTGGGGCCAACGTCCTGACTTTC. It specifies CARRGSGANVLTF. V usage is TRBV2 and J usage is TRBJ2-6, with D possibly being TRBD2 (6 bases). Trimming removed 11 bases from V and 0 bases from J, with 8 bases in between. CDR3 length equals 13 residues. Per the germline V gene, CDR1 is SNHLY and CDR2 is FYNNEI.

This clone was recorded only once. The chain links TRBV11-2 to TRBJ1-6; D might be TRBD1 (5 bases). Germline lookup yields CDR1 SGHAT and CDR2 FQNNGV. The CDR3 sequence is 14 residues long. V lost 5 bases to trimming and J lost 6 bases, with 11 bases between them. CDR3 residues: CASSPSGGNSPLHF. CDR3 coding DNA: TGTGCCAGCAGCCCCAGCGGGGGTAATTCACCCCTCCACTTT.

The V call is TRBV6-6, the J call TRBJ1-5; TRBD1 aligns across 9 bases. Germline CDR1 reads MNHNY; CDR2 reads SVGAGI (reference sequence). The CDR3 is 16 amino acids. Trimming removed 5 bases from V and 8 bases from J; junction bases left unmatched: 13. CDR3 sequence reads: CASSRKVQGAVKPQHF. CDR3 bases: TGTGCCAGCAGTCGAAAGGTACAGGGGGCGGTGAAGCCCCAGCATTTT.

The chain has TRBV24-1 and TRBJ2-7, with D possibly matching TRBD1 (5 bases). The CDR3 runs to 15 residues. V gave up 3 bases and J gave up 3 bases, with 14 bases separating them. Germline CDR1 reads KGHDR; CDR2 reads SFDVKD. Here the CDR3 reads CATSDQRQSYYEQYF. In DNA, the CDR3 is TGTGCCACCAGTGATCAGAGACAGTCCTACTACGAGCAGTACTTC.

The chain links TRBV18 to TRBJ1-1; possibly TRBD1 for D (5 bases). Germline loops: CDR1 KGHSH, CDR2 LQKENI. Trimming pared 4 bases from V and 6 bases from J, leaving 6 bases between. The CDR3 is made up of 11 amino acids. This CDR3 reads CASSLTAEAFF. DNA for the CDR3: TGTGCCAGCTCACTGACAGCTGAAGCTTTCTTT.

The chain joins TRBV7-6 to TRBJ2-5; 11 bases line up with TRBD1. Germline CDR1 is SGHVS and CDR2 is FNYEAQ. This CDR3 is built from 15 residues. V lost 6 bases to trimming and J lost 9 bases; unmatched junction nucleotides: 12. The CDR3 DNA reads as TGTGCCAGCAGGCCCGGACAGGGGGCATTAGGGGCCCAGTACTTC. It encodes CASRPGQGALGAQYF.

The rearrangement uses TRBV27 and TRBJ1-4; D possibly corresponds to TRBD1 (5 bases). The ends were cut back, 5 bases at V and 7 bases at J, with 23 bases in the middle. CDR1 and CDR2 from the germline V gene are MNHEY and SMNVEV (reference sequence). The CDR3 has 17 amino acids. The CDR3 nucleotides are TGTGCCAGCAGTCCTAACGGGGGGGTGGAGACGGTTGAAAAACTGTTTTTT. Translation: CASSPNGGVETVEKLFF.

The genes are TRBV5-1 and TRBJ2-7; 10 nucleotides align to TRBD1. J was trimmed by 1 base and V by 5 bases; bases with no gene match: 12. The germline V gene encodes CDR1 SGHRS and CDR2 YFSETQ. The CDR3 totals 17 residues. The CDR3 loop reads CASSMTVGGQGSYEQYF. The CDR3, as DNA: TGCGCCAGCAGTATGACCGTTGGGGGACAGGGGTCCTACGAGCAGTACTTC.

The gene calls are TRBV27 and TRBJ2-1; D might be TRBD2 (6 bases). V was pared by 7 bases and J by 4 bases, with 11 bases between. This CDR3 has 13 residues. Germline V gene data show CDR1 as MNHEY and CDR2 as SMNVEV (reference sequence). The CDR3 DNA reads as TGTGCCAGCACCCTCGCGGGGTACAATGAGCAGTTCTTC. Translated: CASTLAGYNEQFF.

This chain joins TRBV7-9 and TRBJ1-1, with D possibly matching TRBD1 (6 bases). The germline gives CDR1 SEHNR, CDR2 FQNEAQ (reference sequence). V lost 5 bases and J 1 base, leaving 8 bases between the germline ends. The CDR3 is 13 residues long. The CDR3 loop is CASSKQGNTEAFF. CDR3 bases: TGTGCCAGCAGCAAACAGGGGAACACTGAAGCTTTCTTT.

V and J are TRBV5-4 and TRBJ2-5; D ambiguous. The germline gives CDR1 SGHNT, CDR2 YYREEE (reference sequence). CDR3 size: 13 residues. Trimming took off 1 base at V and 5 bases at J, with 9 bases between the two ends. CDR3 DNA: TGTGCCAGCAGCTTGTCCTTAGCTGAGACCCAGTACTTC. Translated: CASSLSLAETQYF.

The chain uses TRBV5-6 and TRBJ2-1; D perhaps matches TRBD2 (5 bases). V was shortened by 0 bases and J by 7 bases, with 14 bases between the two germline ends. The CDR3 has 15 residues. The germline V gene encodes CDR1 SGHDT and CDR2 YYEEEE. The DNA of the CDR3 is TGTGCCAGCAGCTTGGTTGGACCCCGAGGGAATGAGCAGTTCTTC. Amino acid sequence: CASSLVGPRGNEQFF.

The chain uses TRBV9 and TRBJ2-1; D ambiguous. Trimming shortened V by 0 bases and J by 4 bases, and 14 bases separated the two germline ends. The CDR3 runs to 16 residues. The germline CDR1 and CDR2 sequences are SGDLS and YYNGEE. The CDR3 is CASSVATTSVYNEQFF. Here the CDR3 DNA reads TGTGCCAGCAGCGTAGCGACGACATCGGTGTACAATGAGCAGTTCTTC.

CDR3 loop: CASSEGLNYEQYF. CDR3 nucleotides: TGTGCCAGCAGCGAAGGACTTAACTACGAGCAGTACTTC. The rearrangement links TRBV6-2 or TRBV6-3 to TRBJ2-7; D is possibly TRBD2 (5 bases). The V gene's germline CDR1 is MNHEY and CDR2 SVGEGT. The ends were cut back, 6 bases at V and 3 bases at J, with 12 bases in the middle. The CDR3 loop spans 13 amino acids.

The chain links TRBV27 to TRBJ2-3; D is possibly TRBD2 (5 bases). Germline-derived CDR1 and CDR2 are MNHEY and SMNVEV (reference sequence). Trimming shortened V by 5 bases and J by 1 base, and 7 bases separated the two germline ends. The CDR3 is 13 residues long. For the CDR3, the DNA is TGTGCCAGCAGTACACTAGGCACAGATACGCAGTATTTT. Encoded protein: CASSTLGTDTQYF.

The chain uses TRBV5-1 and TRBJ2-5; 9 nucleotides match TRBD2. The germline gives CDR1 SGHRS, CDR2 YFSETQ. Unmatched junction bases numbered 9, after V lost 2 bases and J lost 4 bases. The CDR3 extends over 16 amino acids. The CDR3 loop reads CASSFRGSGGGETQYF. CDR3 in DNA: TGCGCCAGCAGCTTTAGGGGTAGCGGGGGAGGAGAGACCCAGTACTTC.

The CDR3 sequence is CASSLSGGTNEKLFF. The CDR3 coding sequence is TGTGCCAGCAGCCTTTCGGGGGGTACTAATGAAAAACTGTTTTTT. V and J are TRBV7-7 and TRBJ1-4; D is possibly TRBD1 (5 bases). The CDR3 extends over 15 amino acids. Germline CDR1 and CDR2: SSHAT and FNYEAQ (reference sequence). Deletions cut 5 bases from V and 2 bases from J, with 12 bases between.

J is TRBJ2-2 and V is TRBV2; D possibly corresponds to TRBD2 (6 bases). CDR1 SNHLY and CDR2 FYNNEI come from the germline V gene. The CDR3 spans 14 residues. Between the trimmed V and J ends, which lost 7 bases and 2 bases, there was a span of 11 bases. The CDR3, as DNA: TGTGCCAGCACCGTCGGGGGAAACACCGGGGAGCTGTTTTTT. It codes for CASTVGGNTGELFF.

V usage is TRBV19 and J usage is TRBJ1-2; weak D call: TRBD1 (5 bases). Deletions cut 3 bases from V and 8 bases from J, with 16 bases between. The CDR3 loop spans 14 amino acids. The germline V gene has CDR1 LNHDA and CDR2 SQIVND (reference sequence). The CDR3 DNA reads as TGTGCCAGTAGTATGGAAGGGGAAACAGGAGGCTACACCTTC. Amino acids: CASSMEGETGGYTF.

This clone showed up just once. The V call is TRBV5-1, the J call TRBJ2-2, with 7 nucleotides matching TRBD1. The V and J ends lost 1 base and 6 bases, in that order; junction bases with no gene match: 3. Germline V gives CDR1 SGHRS, CDR2 YFSETQ. This CDR3 comprises 14 residues. DNA for the CDR3: TGCGCCAGCAGCTTGCGGCAGGGGGCCGGGGAGCTGTTTTTT. It is translated as CASSLRQGAGELFF.

CDR3 loop: CASSYADWETTEAFF. CDR3 sequence (DNA): TGTGCCAGCAGTTACGCGGACTGGGAGACTACTGAAGCTTTCTTT. This chain uses TRBV6-5 with TRBJ1-1; no definite D call. The CDR3 is 15 amino acids. The V end was cut by 2 bases, the J end by 5 bases, with 15 bases between. Germline lookup yields CDR1 MNHEY and CDR2 SVGAGI.

This clone was counted once. The chain has TRBV9 and TRBJ1-3; maybe TRBD1 (5 bases). The CDR3 spans 15 residues. Germline loops: CDR1 SGDLS, CDR2 YYNGEE. V was pared by 4 bases and J by 4 bases, with 15 bases between. The CDR3: CASSRQGRAGNTIYF. In DNA, the CDR3 is TGTGCCAGCAGCCGGCAGGGTAGAGCGGGAAACACCATATATTTT. Combining the CDR3 with reference TRBV9 and TRBJ1-3 gives the whole variable domain DSGVTQTPKHLITATGQRVTLRCSPRSGDLSVYWYQQSLDQGLQFLIQYYNGEERAKGNILERFSAQQFPDLHSELNLSSLELGDSALYFCASSRQGRAGNTIYFGEGSWLTVV.

This clone was detected once. The chain links TRBV30 to TRBJ2-5; TRBD2 matches at 13 bases. J gave up 1 base and V 0 bases, and 5 bases lay outside the gene matches. The CDR3 spans 17 residues. Germline values: CDR1 GTSNPN, CDR2 SVGIG (reference sequence). The CDR3 is CAWSVARLAGGQETQYF. In nucleotides, the CDR3 is TGTGCCTGGAGTGTAGCTCGACTAGCGGGGGGCCAAGAGACCCAGTACTTC.

The CDR3 DNA reads as TGTGCCAGCAGTGAAAAACCGGGTTCCTCCTACGAGCAGTACTTC. Translated, it gives CASSEKPGSSYEQYF. The chain has TRBV6-1 and TRBJ2-7; D gene ambiguous. Trimming left V 2 bases short and J 0 bases short, with 11 bases between. The CDR3 is 15 amino acids. Germline lookup yields CDR1 MNHNS and CDR2 SASEGT.

This chain links TRBV4-2 with TRBJ2-2; 9 nucleotides agree with TRBD2. V lost 1 base and J lost 7; bases outside the gene matches: 7. The CDR3 consists of 16 residues. Per germline, CDR1 LGHNA and CDR2 YNFKEQ. The CDR3 region is CASSQGASGDIGELFF. For the CDR3, the DNA is TGTGCCAGCAGCCAAGGGGCTAGCGGGGATATCGGGGAGCTGTTTTTT.

This chain joins TRBV30 and TRBJ2-5; D is possibly TRBD1 (5 bases). Germline V lookup: CDR1 GTSNPN, CDR2 SVGIG (reference sequence). The CDR3 loop spans 14 amino acids. The V end was cut by 0 bases, the J end by 2 bases, with 10 bases between. In DNA form, the CDR3 reads TGTGCCTGGAGTGTACAGGCTATTCAAGAGACCCAGTACTTC. Its translation: CAWSVQAIQETQYF.